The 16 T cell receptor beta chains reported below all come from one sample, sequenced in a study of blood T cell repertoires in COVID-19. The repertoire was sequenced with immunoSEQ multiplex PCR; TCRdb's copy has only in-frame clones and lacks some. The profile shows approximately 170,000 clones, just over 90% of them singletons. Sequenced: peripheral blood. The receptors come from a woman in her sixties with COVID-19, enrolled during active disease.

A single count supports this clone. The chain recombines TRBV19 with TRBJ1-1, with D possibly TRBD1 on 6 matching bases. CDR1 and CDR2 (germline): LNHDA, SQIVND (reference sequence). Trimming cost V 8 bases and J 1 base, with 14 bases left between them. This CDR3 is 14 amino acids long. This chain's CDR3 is CASLGQPWNTEAFF. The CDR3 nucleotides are TGTGCCAGTCTCGGACAGCCCTGGAACACTGAAGCTTTCTTT.

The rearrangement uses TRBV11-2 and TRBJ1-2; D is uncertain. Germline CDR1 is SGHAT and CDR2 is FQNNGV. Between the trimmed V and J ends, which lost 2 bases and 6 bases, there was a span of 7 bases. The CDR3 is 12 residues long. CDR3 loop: CASSLRQDGYTF. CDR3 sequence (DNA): TGTGCCAGCAGCTTACGGCAGGATGGCTACACCTTC.

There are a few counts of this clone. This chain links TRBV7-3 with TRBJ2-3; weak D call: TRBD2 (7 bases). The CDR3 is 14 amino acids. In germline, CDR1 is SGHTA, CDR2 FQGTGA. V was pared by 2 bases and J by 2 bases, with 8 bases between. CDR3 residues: CASSLAGATDTQYF. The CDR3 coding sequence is TGTGCCAGCAGCTTAGCGGGGGCCACAGATACGCAGTATTTT.

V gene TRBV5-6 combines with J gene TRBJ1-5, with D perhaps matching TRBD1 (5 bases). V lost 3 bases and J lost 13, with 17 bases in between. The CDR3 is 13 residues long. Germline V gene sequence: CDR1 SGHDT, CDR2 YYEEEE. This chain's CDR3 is CASSSTQASRQHF. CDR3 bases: TGTGCCAGCAGCTCGACACAGGCGTCTCGTCAGCATTTT.

CDR3 DNA: TGCAGCGTTGCAGGGGATATGGCCGGGGAGCTGTTTTTT. It translates to CSVAGDMAGELFF. The chain uses TRBV29-1 and TRBJ2-2, with D possibly matching TRBD1 (6 bases). CDR3 length equals 13 residues. The V gene lost 4 bases and the J gene lost 6 bases, with 12 bases spanning the gap. CDR1 is SQVTM, CDR2 ANQGSEA, per germline.

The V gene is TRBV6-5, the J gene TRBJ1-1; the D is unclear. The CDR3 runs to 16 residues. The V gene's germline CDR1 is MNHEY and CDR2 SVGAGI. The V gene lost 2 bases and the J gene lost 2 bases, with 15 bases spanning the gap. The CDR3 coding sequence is TGTGCCAGCAGTTACCTTTACCCGAGGGTTAACACTGAAGCTTTCTTT. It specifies CASSYLYPRVNTEAFF.

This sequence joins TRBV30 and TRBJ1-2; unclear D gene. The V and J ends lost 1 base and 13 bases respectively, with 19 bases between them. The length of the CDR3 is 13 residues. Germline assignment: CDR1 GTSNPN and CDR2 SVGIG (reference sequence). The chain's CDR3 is CAWSAMRARFSTF. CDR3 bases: TGTGCCTGGAGTGCAATGAGGGCCCGTTTTAGCACCTTC.

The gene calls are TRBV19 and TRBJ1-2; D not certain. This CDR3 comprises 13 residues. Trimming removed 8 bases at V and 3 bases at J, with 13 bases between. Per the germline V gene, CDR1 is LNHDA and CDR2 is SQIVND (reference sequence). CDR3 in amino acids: CASGPGRDYGYTF. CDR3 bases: TGTGCCAGTGGACCCGGGAGGGACTATGGCTACACCTTC.

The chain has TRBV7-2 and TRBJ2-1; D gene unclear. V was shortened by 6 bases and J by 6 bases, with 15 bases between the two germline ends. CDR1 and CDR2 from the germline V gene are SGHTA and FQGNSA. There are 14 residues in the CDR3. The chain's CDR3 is CASSQVRNSNEQFF. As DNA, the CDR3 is TGTGCCAGCAGTCAGGTCCGAAATTCCAATGAGCAGTTCTTC.

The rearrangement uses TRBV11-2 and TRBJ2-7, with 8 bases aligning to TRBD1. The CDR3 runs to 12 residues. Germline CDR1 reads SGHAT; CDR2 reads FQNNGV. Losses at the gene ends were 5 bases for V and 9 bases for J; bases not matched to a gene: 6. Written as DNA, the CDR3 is TGTGCCAGCAGCACCAGGACAGGGAGGCAGTACTTC. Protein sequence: CASSTRTGRQYF.

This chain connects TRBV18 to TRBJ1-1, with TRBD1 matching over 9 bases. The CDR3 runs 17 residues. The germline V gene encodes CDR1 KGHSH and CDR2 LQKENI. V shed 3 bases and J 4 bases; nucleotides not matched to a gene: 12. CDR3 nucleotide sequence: TGTGCCAGCTCACCGCGACAGGGGGAGAGAAGTGGCACTGAAGCTTTCTTT. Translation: CASSPRQGERSGTEAFF. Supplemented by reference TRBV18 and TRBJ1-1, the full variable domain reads NAGVMQNPRHLVRRRGQEARLRCSPMKGHSHVYWYRQLPEEGLKFMVYLQKENIIDESGMPKERFSAEFPKEGPSILRIQQVVRGDSAAYFCASSPRQGERSGTEAFFGQGTRLTVV.

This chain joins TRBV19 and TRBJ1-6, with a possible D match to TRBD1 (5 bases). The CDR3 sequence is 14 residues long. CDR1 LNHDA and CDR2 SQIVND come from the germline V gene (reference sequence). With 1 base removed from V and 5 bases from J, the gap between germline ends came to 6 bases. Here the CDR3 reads CASSIVGDNSPLHF. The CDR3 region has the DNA TGTGCCAGTAGTATAGTAGGGGATAATTCACCCCTCCACTTT.

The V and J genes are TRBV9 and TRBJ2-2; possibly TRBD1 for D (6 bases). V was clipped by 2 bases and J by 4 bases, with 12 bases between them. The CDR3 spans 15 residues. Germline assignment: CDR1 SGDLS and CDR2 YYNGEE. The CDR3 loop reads CASSVRGRGTGELFF. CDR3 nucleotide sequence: TGTGCCAGCAGCGTCAGGGGCCGGGGCACCGGGGAGCTGTTTTTT.

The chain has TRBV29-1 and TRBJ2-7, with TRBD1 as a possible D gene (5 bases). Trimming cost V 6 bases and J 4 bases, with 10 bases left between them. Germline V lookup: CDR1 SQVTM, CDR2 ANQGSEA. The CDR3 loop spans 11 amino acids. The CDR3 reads CSVADIYEQYF. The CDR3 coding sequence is TGCAGCGTCGCGGACATTTACGAGCAGTACTTC.

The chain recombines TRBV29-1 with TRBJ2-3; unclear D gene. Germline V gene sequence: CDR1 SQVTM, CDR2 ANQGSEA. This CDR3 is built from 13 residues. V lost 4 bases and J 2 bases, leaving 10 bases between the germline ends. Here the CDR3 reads CSVGRDFTDTQYF. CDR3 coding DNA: TGCAGCGTTGGTCGAGATTTCACAGATACGCAGTATTTT.

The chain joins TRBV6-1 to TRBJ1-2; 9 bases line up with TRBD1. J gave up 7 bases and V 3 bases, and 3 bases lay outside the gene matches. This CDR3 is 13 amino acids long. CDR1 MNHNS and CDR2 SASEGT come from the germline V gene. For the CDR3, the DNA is TGTGCCAGCAGTGATGGGACAGGGTTTGGCTACACCTTC. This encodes CASSDGTGFGYTF.